This T cell receptor (beta chain) was documented in a study of T cell clonotyping in hematopoietic cell transplantation. Across the whole study: Recipients' pretransplant samples followed cytoreduction. Study findings and constraints: Few recipient clonotypes overlapped donors; over 97% were de novo at given depth.

This CDR3 has 13 residues. From germline, CDR1 is LNHDA and CDR2 SQIVND (reference sequence). V lost 2 bases and J 1 base, leaving 5 bases between the germline ends. Details on this clone: Its antigen remains unknown.

Sequenced by immunoSEQ multiplex PCR; TCRdb stores in-frame clones only, minus some. Found here are 45,000 or so clones, around 84% of them singletons; the top ten hold 5.3%. Time point meaning: recipient sample about 28 days before transplant, after cytoreduction. The source was peripheral blood mononuclear cells, collected before stem cell transplant. The chain recombines TRBV19 with TRBJ1-1; D is undetermined. The sequence derives from a man between 60 and 75 years old with myelodysplastic syndrome. Some clones in this sample may be carry-over from other donors' samples. In nucleotides, the CDR3 is TGTGCCAGTAGTATAACCAGGAACACTGAAGCTTTCTTT. Amino acids: CASSITRNTEAFF. Full variable domain (rest looked up from reference TRBV19 and TRBJ1-1): DGGITQSPKYLFRKEGQNVTLSCEQNLNHDAMYWYRQDPGQGLRLIYYSQIVNDFQKGDIAEGYSVSREKKESFPLTVTSAQKNPTAFYLCASSITRNTEAFFGQGTRLTVV.